This T cell receptor beta chain appears in the sequencing data of a study of CD8+ T cells in alopecia areata. Study at large: Oral tofacitinib, 5 to 10 mg twice daily, was given in an open-label trial. The protocol delivered tofacitinib for 6 to 18 months, then withdrew it for 6 months. General observations from the study: TCR sharing was clearer in mice than between patients, perhaps partly owing to patient HLA diversity.

The treatment is: oral pan-JAK inhibitor, 5-10 mg twice daily. Alopecia areata patients had lesional scalp punch biopsies and peripheral blood taken from them. Germline CDR1 and CDR2: SGHRS and YFSETQ. The CDR3 length is 14 residues. V was cut by 0 bases and J by 5 bases, with 11 bases left in between. RNA was extracted and reverse transcribed into cDNA as the sequencing template. The repertoire was sequenced with immunoSEQ multiplex PCR; TCRdb's copy has only in-frame clones and lacks some. The sample has 150,000 to 200,000 clones; 50% to 70% are singletons. With regard to this clone: Its target is unknown.

The sample consisted of CD4+ T cells sorted from blood, taken at week 4, from a patient treated with tofacitinib. The gene calls are TRBV5-1 and TRBJ1-1; TRBD1 might be the D (6 bases). This receptor was taken from a human donor with alopecia areata. In nucleotides, the CDR3 is TGCGCCAGCAGCTTGGTTGGGGGGCTGACTGAAGCTTTCTTT. As protein: CASSLVGGLTEAFF.